This entry is about one TCR beta chain. The source of the sample is a study of blood T cell repertoires in COVID-19. V was clipped by 0 bases and J by 4 bases; unmatched bases: 5. CDR3 length equals 15 residues. The germline CDR1 and CDR2 sequences are GTSNPN and SVGIG (reference sequence). TCRdb's copy holds only in-frame clones and misses some; the assay was immunoSEQ multiplex PCR. The table lists around 100,000 clones, approximately 90% of them singletons. The chain links TRBV30 to TRBJ2-1; 8 bases line up with TRBD2. The specimen was peripheral blood. The sequence derives from a woman of 80 years or more with acute or convalescent COVID-19. The CDR3 DNA follows: TGTGCCTGGAGTGTAGGGACTAGTAAATACAATGAGCAGTTCTTC. Its translation is CAWSVGTSKYNEQFF.